This T cell receptor (beta chain) was retrieved from a study of cytomegalovirus exposure and HLA in healthy donors. Study overall: The same platform as the approximately 670 first-cohort repertoires was used for the 120 validation repertoires, a later analysis reported.

This CDR3 contains 15 residues. Germline loops: CDR1 MNHEY, CDR2 SVGAGI. The V gene end was trimmed by 5 bases and the J gene end by 4 bases; junction bases not matched to a gene: 4. Libraries were prepared by immunoSEQ multiplex PCR; TCRdb keeps only in-frame clonotypes and omits some of them. The sample consists of roughly 250,000 clones, around 89% of them appearing once. Sequencing input: PBMCs. The chain recombines TRBV6-5 with TRBJ2-3, with 12 bases that match TRBD2. This clonotype originated in a woman between 18 and 29 years old in good health and CMV-seronegative. The CDR3 DNA is TGTGCCAGCAGTCCTAGCGGGGGGGACGCAGATACGCAGTATTTT. The encoded protein is CASSPSGGDADTQYF.